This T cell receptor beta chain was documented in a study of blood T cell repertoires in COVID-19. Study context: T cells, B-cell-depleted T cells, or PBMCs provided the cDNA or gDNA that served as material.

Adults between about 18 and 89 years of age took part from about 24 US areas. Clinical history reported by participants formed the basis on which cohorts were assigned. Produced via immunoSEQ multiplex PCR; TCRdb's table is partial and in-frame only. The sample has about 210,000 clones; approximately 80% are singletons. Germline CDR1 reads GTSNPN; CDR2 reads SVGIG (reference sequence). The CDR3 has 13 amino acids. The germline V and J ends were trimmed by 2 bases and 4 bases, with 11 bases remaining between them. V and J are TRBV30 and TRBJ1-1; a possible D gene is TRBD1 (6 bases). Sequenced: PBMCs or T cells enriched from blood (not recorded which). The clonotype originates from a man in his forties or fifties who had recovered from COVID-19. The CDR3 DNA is TGTGCCTGGAGTTTAACAGGGCGCACTGAAGCTTTCTTT. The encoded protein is CAWSLTGRTEAFF.